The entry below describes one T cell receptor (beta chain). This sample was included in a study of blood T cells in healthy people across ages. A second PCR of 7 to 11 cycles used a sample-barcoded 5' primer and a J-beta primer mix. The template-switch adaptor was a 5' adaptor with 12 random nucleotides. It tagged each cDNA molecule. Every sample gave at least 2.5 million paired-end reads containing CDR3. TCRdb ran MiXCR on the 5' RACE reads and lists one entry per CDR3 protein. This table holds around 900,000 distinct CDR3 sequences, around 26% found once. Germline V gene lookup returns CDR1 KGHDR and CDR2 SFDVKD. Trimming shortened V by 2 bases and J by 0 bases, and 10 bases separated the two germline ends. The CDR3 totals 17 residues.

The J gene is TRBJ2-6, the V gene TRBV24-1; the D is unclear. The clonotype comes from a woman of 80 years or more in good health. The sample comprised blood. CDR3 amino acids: CATSDSILNSGANVLTF. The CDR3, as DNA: TGTGCCACCAGTGATTCGATTTTAAACTCTGGGGCCAACGTCCTGACTTTC.